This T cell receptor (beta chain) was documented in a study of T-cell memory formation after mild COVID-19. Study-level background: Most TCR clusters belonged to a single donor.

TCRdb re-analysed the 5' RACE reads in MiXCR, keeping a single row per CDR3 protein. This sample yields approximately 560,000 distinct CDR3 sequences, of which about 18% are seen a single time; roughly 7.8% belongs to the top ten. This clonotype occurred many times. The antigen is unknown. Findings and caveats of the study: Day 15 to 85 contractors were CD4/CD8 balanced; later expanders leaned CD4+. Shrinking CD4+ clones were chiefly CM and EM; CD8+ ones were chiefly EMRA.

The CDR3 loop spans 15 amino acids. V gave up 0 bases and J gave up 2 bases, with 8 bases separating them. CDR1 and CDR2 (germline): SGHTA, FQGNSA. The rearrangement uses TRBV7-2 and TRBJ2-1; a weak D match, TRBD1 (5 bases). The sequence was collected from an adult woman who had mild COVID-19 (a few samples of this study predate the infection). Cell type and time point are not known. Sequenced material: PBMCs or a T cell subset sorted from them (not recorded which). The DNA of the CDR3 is TGTGCCAGCAGCTTAGCTCAGGGTGCCTACAATGAGCAGTTCTTC. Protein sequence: CASSLAQGAYNEQFF. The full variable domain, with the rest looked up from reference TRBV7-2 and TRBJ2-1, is GAGVSQSPSNKVTEKGKDVELRCDPISGHTALYWYRQSLGQGLEFLIYFQGNSAPDKSGLPSDRFSAERTGGSVSTLTIQRTQQEDSAVYLCASSLAQGAYNEQFFGPGTRLTVL.